A selection of T cell receptor beta chains follows, all from one sample in a study of cytomegalovirus exposure and HLA in healthy donors. Here immunoSEQ multiplex PCR was the method, and the copy in TCRdb shows in-frame clones only, minus some. Of around 95,000 clones in the sample, about 78% were seen once. Input material: PBMCs. These TCRs come from a woman aged 40-49 years in good health and CMV-seropositive. Each CDR3 is given with its conserved first and last residue. A D gene is named only where the DNA matches it firmly. The size of a clone is reported for some rows only, either as once, few or many, or as a class for expanded clones.

clone size	V gene	D gene	J gene	CDR3 protein	CDR3 DNA
NA	TRBV7-9	NA	TRBJ2-3	CASSSDVVETQYF	TGTGCCAGCAGCTCCGACGTGGTGGAGACGCAGTATTTT
NA	TRBV9	TRBD1	TRBJ1-2	CASSARQGWDYGYTF	TGTGCCAGCAGCGCTAGACAGGGGTGGGACTATGGCTACACCTTC
NA	TRBV6-5	TRBD1	TRBJ1-4	CASSRTGGVYEKLFF	TGTGCCAGCAGTCGTACAGGGGGCGTATATGAAAAACTGTTTTTT
NA	TRBV11-1	NA	TRBJ2-2	CASSLVVHANTGELFF	TGTGCCAGCAGCTTAGTAGTCCACGCGAACACCGGGGAGCTGTTTTTT
NA	TRBV5-6	TRBD1	TRBJ1-3	CASSTQGARDTIYF	TGTGCCAGCAGCACACAGGGGGCAAGGGACACCATATATTTT
NA	TRBV30	NA	TRBJ2-5	CAWNKPGTRETQYF	TGTGCCTGGAACAAACCGGGGACTCGAGAGACCCAGTACTTC
NA	TRBV6-1	TRBD1	TRBJ1-1	CASNPLTGPLTEAFF	TGTGCCAGCAACCCTTTGACAGGGCCCTTAACTGAAGCTTTCTTT
NA	TRBV10-1	NA	TRBJ2-4	CASSEGGVQYF	TGCGCCAGCAGTGAGGGCGGAGTTCAGTACTTC
NA	TRBV4-1	NA	TRBJ1-2	CASSQGSGDGYTF	TGCGCCAGCAGTCAAGGGTCAGGGGACGGCTACACCTTC
NA	TRBV13	TRBD1	TRBJ2-2	CASRSGQGVGELFF	TGTGCCAGCAGGTCCGGACAGGGGGTTGGGGAGCTGTTTTTT
NA	TRBV5-1	NA	TRBJ1-1	CASSLDRAFSEAFF	TGCGCCAGCAGCTTGGACAGGGCTTTCTCGGAAGCTTTCTTT
NA	TRBV2	TRBD1	TRBJ1-1	CASIRTGATEAFF	TGTGCCAGCATTCGGACAGGGGCAACTGAAGCTTTCTTT
NA	TRBV2	NA	TRBJ2-3	CATAPRGDTQYF	TGTGCCACCGCTCCCAGGGGAGATACGCAGTATTTT
few	TRBV2	NA	TRBJ1-1	CASSEGGTEAFF	TGTGCCAGCAGTGAGGGAGGCACTGAAGCTTTCTTT
NA	TRBV6-1	NA	TRBJ1-2	CASTYWEPANYGYTF	TGTGCCAGCACCTACTGGGAGCCAGCTAACTATGGCTACACCTTC
NA	TRBV6-4	NA	TRBJ2-1	CASSATSGYNEQFF	TGTGCCAGCAGTGCGACTAGTGGCTACAATGAGCAGTTCTTC
NA	TRBV5-1	TRBD1	TRBJ2-1	CASTTRGQTSGSYNEQFF	TGCGCCAGCACCACGAGGGGGCAGACATCGGGATCCTACAATGAGCAGTTCTTC
NA	TRBV19	NA	TRBJ1-2	CASRQSRYGYTF	TGTGCCAGTCGACAGTCCCGCTATGGCTACACCTTC
NA	TRBV19	NA	TRBJ1-2	CASSIIQAPNYGYTF	TGTGCCAGTAGTATAATCCAGGCTCCTAACTATGGCTACACCTTC
NA	TRBV7-9	TRBD1	TRBJ2-1	CASSAPGTGITNEQFF	TGTGCCAGCAGCGCCCCCGGGACAGGGATTACGAATGAGCAGTTCTTC
few	TRBV5-1	NA	TRBJ2-5	CASRRSQETQYF	TGCGCCAGCAGACGCAGTCAAGAGACCCAGTACTTC
NA	TRBV7-8	NA	TRBJ2-3	CASSPGADTQYF	TGTGCCAGCAGCCCAGGGGCCGATACGCAGTATTTT
once	TRBV5-1	TRBD1	TRBJ2-5	CASSGQGSGGTQYF	TGCGCCAGCAGCGGACAGGGTTCCGGCGGGACCCAGTACTTC
NA	TRBV5-1	NA	TRBJ2-2	CASSLWTDSNTGELFF	TGCGCCAGCAGCTTGTGGACAGATTCTAACACCGGGGAGCTGTTTTTT
NA	TRBV18	TRBD1	TRBJ2-7	CASSPPGQGASEQYF	TGTGCCAGCTCACCTCCGGGACAGGGGGCTTCCGAGCAGTACTTC
NA	TRBV7-3	TRBD1	TRBJ2-2	CASSLTLTGATGELFF	TGTGCCAGCAGCTTAACGCTGACAGGGGCCACCGGGGAGCTGTTTTTT
NA	TRBV2	NA	TRBJ2-7	CASSVEGARYEQYF	TGTGCCAGCAGTGTGGAGGGGGCGCGCTACGAGCAGTACTTC
few	TRBV11-3	TRBD2	TRBJ2-5	CASSFGSGGAETQYF	TGTGCCAGCAGCTTTGGTAGCGGGGGAGCGGAGACCCAGTACTTC
NA	TRBV7-2	NA	TRBJ2-1	CASSYGAFNEQFF	TGTGCCAGCAGCTATGGGGCCTTTAATGAGCAGTTCTTC
NA	TRBV7-8	TRBD2	TRBJ2-3	CASSLAGLAGGPDTQYF	TGTGCCAGCAGCTTAGCGGGCCTAGCGGGAGGGCCAGATACGCAGTATTTT
NA	TRBV6-5	TRBD2	TRBJ2-7	CASSYSKASGRNEQYF	TGTGCCAGCAGTTACTCGAAGGCTAGCGGGAGGAACGAGCAGTACTTC
NA	TRBV5-1	NA	TRBJ1-1	CASSLVRNTEAFF	TGCGCCAGCAGCTTGGTTCGGAACACTGAAGCTTTCTTT
NA	TRBV28	TRBD1	TRBJ2-7	CASSPPGTGAYEQYF	TGTGCCAGCAGCCCTCCCGGGACAGGGGCCTACGAGCAGTACTTC
once	TRBV7-9	NA	TRBJ2-1	CASSTIEQFF	TGTGCCAGCAGCACTATTGAGCAGTTCTTC
NA	TRBV5-4	TRBD2	TRBJ2-7	CASSRGLAGILDEQYF	TGTGCCAGCAGCAGGGGACTAGCGGGTATTCTGGACGAGCAGTACTTC
NA	TRBV6-1	NA	TRBJ1-2	CASSGSGYSYGYTF	TGTGCCAGCAGTGGGTCGGGGTATAGCTATGGCTACACCTTC
NA	TRBV5-6	TRBD2	TRBJ2-2	CASSWGTSVYTGELFF	TGTGCCAGCAGCTGGGGGACTAGCGTTTACACCGGGGAGCTGTTTTTT
NA	TRBV2	NA	TRBJ2-5	CASNRETQYF	TGTGCCAGCAACAGGGAGACCCAGTACTTC
NA	TRBV7-9	NA	TRBJ2-7	CASSGWGGASRSYEQYF	TGTGCCAGCAGCGGCTGGGGGGGGGCTTCACGGTCGTACGAGCAGTACTTC
NA	TRBV27	TRBD2	TRBJ2-1	CASRAASGSYNEQFF	TGTGCCAGCAGAGCCGCTAGCGGCTCCTACAATGAGCAGTTCTTC
once	TRBV29-1	TRBD1	TRBJ2-2	CSVGRPGTGRPGELFF	TGCAGCGTCGGACGGCCTGGGACAGGGCGTCCCGGGGAGCTGTTTTTT
NA	TRBV6-1	TRBD1	TRBJ2-7	CASLDRDYEQYF	TGTGCCAGCTTGGACAGGGACTACGAGCAGTACTTC
NA	TRBV7-9	TRBD1	TRBJ2-7	CASRDQGAVYEQYF	TGTGCCAGCAGGGATCAGGGGGCGGTCTACGAGCAGTACTTC
few	TRBV5-6	NA	TRBJ2-5	CASSLGASPQETQYF	TGTGCCAGCAGCTTGGGTGCTAGCCCCCAAGAGACCCAGTACTTC
few	TRBV7-9	NA	TRBJ1-4	CASSTPGATNEKLFF	TGTGCCAGCAGCACCCCCGGGGCAACTAATGAAAAACTGTTTTTT
NA	TRBV25-1	TRBD1	TRBJ2-5	CASSDTGGGETQYF	TGTGCCAGCAGTGACACAGGGGGCGGGGAGACCCAGTACTTC
NA	TRBV29-1	NA	TRBJ2-2	CSAGEAGGELFF	TGCAGCGCCGGAGAGGCGGGCGGGGAGCTGTTTTTT
NA	TRBV28	NA	TRBJ1-4	CASSPGSRLGEKLFF	TGTGCCAGCAGCCCCGGGAGTCGTCTTGGGGAAAAACTGTTTTTT
NA	TRBV7-3	TRBD2	TRBJ2-1	CASSLKLAGGNEQFF	TGTGCCAGCAGCTTAAAACTAGCGGGAGGCAATGAGCAGTTCTTC
NA	TRBV2	NA	TRBJ2-7	CASRRGSSGDEQYF	TGTGCCAGCAGACGCGGGAGTTCAGGGGACGAGCAGTACTTC
few	TRBV7-9	TRBD2	TRBJ2-1	CASSLVGLAGLYNEQFF	TGTGCCAGCAGCTTAGTAGGACTAGCGGGACTGTACAATGAGCAGTTCTTC